Here is one TCR beta chain with its context. The antigen is not known. Deep-level settings were used for running the assay. The repertoire was sequenced with immunoSEQ multiplex PCR; TCRdb's copy has only in-frame clones and lacks some. The data show 1,500,000 or so clones, around 95% seen once. This record belongs to a study of shared clonotypes between healthy human individuals. Partitioning of CD4+ cells yielded a CD45RA+ naive subset and a CD45RA-negative memory subset. Whole-study findings and limits: Clonotypes that were shared across a handful of donors made up around 5% of naive CD4 clonotypes. The genetic and exposure-history diversity represented was limited by few donors.

This CDR3 has 13 amino acids. The germline V gene has CDR1 SGHKS and CDR2 YYEKEE (reference sequence). V lost 3 bases, J lost 6 bases, and 13 bases lay in between. This TCR was recovered from a man under 40 in good health. The chain combines TRBV5-5 with TRBJ2-7; the D is unclear. Sample: naive CD4+ T cells sorted from blood. Described subset: CD45RA+ positively selected. The CDR3 region is CASSSPQVSEQYF. Written as DNA, the CDR3 is TGTGCCAGCAGCTCCCCTCAAGTGTCCGAGCAGTACTTC.